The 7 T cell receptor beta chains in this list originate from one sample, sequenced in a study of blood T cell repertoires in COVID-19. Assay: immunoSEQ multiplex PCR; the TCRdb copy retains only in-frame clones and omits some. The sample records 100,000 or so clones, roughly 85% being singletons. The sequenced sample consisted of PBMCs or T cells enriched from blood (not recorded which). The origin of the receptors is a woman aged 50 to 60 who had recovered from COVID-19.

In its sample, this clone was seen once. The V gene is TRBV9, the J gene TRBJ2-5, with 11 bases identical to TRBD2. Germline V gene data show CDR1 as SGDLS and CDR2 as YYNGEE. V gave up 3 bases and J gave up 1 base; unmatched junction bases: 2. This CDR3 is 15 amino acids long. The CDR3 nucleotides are TGTGCCAGCAGCGGGGGACTAGCGGTCCAAGAGACCCAGTACTTC. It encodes CASSGGLAVQETQYF.

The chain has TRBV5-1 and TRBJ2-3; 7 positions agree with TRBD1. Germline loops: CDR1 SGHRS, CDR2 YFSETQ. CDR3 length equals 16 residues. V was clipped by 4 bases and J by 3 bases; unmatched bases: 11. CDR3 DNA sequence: TGCGCCAGCAGCGACCCCAGGGGGTTCAAGACAGATACGCAGTATTTT. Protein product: CASSDPRGFKTDTQYF. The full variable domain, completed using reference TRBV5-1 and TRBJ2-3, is KAGVTQTPRYLIKTRGQQVTLSCSPISGHRSVSWYQQTPGQGLQFLFEYFSETQRNKGNFPGRFSGRQFSNSRSEMNVSTLELGDSALYLCASSDPRGFKTDTQYFGPGTRLTVL.

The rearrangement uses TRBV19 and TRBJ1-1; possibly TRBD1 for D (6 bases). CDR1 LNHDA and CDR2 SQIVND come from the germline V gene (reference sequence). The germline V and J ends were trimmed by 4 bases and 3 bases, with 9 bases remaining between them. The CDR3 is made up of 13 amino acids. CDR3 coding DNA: TGTGCCAGTAGTAGGACAGAATACACTGAAGCTTTCTTT. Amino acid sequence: CASSRTEYTEAFF. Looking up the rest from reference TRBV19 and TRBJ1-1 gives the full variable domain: DGGITQSPKYLFRKEGQNVTLSCEQNLNHDAMYWYRQDPGQGLRLIYYSQIVNDFQKGDIAEGYSVSREKKESFPLTVTSAQKNPTAFYLCASSRTEYTEAFFGQGTRLTVV.

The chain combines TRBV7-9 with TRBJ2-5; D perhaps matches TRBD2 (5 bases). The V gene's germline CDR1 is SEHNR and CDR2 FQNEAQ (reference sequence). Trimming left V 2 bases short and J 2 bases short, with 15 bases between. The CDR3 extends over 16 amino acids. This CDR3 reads CASSLSSSSLQETQYF. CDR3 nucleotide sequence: TGTGCCAGCAGCTTATCGTCTAGCTCTCTTCAAGAGACCCAGTACTTC.

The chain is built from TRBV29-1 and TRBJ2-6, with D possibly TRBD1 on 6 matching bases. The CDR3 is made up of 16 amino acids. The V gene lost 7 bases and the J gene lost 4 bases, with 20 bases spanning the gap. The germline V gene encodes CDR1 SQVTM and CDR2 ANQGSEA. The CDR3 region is CSAETGMRSGANVLTF. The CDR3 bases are TGCAGCGCTGAGACAGGTATGAGGTCCGGGGCCAACGTCCTGACTTTC.

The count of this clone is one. The CDR3 coding sequence is TGTGCCACCAGCAGGGGATCCGTTGAGGGTTACGCTTTCTTT. Its translation is CATSRGSVEGYAFF. J is TRBJ1-1 and V is TRBV15; no firm D call. Germline lookup yields CDR1 LNHNV and CDR2 YYDKDF (reference sequence). The V end was cut by 3 bases, the J end by 11 bases, with 19 bases between. This CDR3 has 14 amino acids.

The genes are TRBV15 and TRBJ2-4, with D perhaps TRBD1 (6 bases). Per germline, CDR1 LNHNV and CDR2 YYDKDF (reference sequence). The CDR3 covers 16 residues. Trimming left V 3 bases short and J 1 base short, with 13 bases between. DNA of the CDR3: TGTGCCACCAGCAGTGGGACATTGGACGCCAAAAACATTCAGTACTTC. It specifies CATSSGTLDAKNIQYF. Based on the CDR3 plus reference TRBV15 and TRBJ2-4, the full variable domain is DAMVIQNPRYQVTQFGKPVTLSCSQTLNHNVMYWYQQKSSQAPKLLFHYYDKDFNNEADTPDNFQSRRPNTSFCFLDIRSPGLGDTAMYLCATSSGTLDAKNIQYFGAGTRLSVL.